The source of this TCR beta chain is a study of T-cell reconstitution after alpha-beta-depleted transplantation in children. In its sample, this clonotype was seen a few times. Its antigen is undetermined. The CDR3 sequence is 15 residues long. V was trimmed by 2 bases and J by 1 base, leaving 12 bases between them. The germline gives CDR1 MNHEY, CDR2 SMNVEV (reference sequence). Unique molecular identifiers were incorporated when the TCRbeta library was constructed. TCRdb called the PCR reads again in MiXCR, with one record for every CDR3 protein. The sample shows some 460,000 distinct CDR3 sequences, about a sixth of them seen only once. Findings and caveats of the study: Expanded graft clones, several hundred of them, were reportedly the source of alpha-beta T cells about two months after transplant. Most T-cell counts and diversity one year after the transplant came from T cells that were newly produced.

Sequencing was performed on PBMCs, mostly from graft donor cells, taken 360 days after TCRalphabeta/CD19-depleted stem cell transplant. The source of this sequence is a boy younger than two who had a stem cell transplant for Wiskott-Aldrich syndrome, so the T cells may come from the graft donor. This rearrangement joins TRBV27 to TRBJ2-7, with D unresolved. This CDR3 reads CASSLAWVSSYEQYF. The CDR3 DNA sequence: TGTGCCAGCAGTTTAGCGTGGGTCAGTTCCTACGAGCAGTACTTC.